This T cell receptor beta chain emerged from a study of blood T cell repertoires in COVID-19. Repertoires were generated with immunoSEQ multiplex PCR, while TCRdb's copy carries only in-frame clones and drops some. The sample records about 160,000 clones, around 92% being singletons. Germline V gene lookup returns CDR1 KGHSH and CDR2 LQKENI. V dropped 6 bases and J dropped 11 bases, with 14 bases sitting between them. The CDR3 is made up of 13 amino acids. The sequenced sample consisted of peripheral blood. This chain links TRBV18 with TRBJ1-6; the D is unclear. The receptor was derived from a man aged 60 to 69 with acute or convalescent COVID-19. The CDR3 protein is CASSREIRAPLHF. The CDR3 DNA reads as TGTGCCAGCTCTCGGGAGATTCGGGCACCCCTCCACTTT.